Listed here are 30 T cell receptor beta chains from one sample, sequenced in a study of Tregs in tolerant kidney transplant recipients. Profiled with immunoSEQ multiplex PCR; TCRdb holds only in-frame clones, not every one. Of 75,000 to 85,000 clones in the sample, roughly 90% are singletons; the top ten hold approximately 0.37%. The sequencing used Tregs from blood, collected before the transplant. These receptors came from a human donor who received a combined kidney and bone marrow transplant.

This clone was observed a single time. CDR3 protein: CAWSGGRLNTEAFF. The CDR3 nucleotides read TGTGCCTGGAGTGGGGGACGGTTGAACACTGAAGCTTTCTTT. The chain couples TRBV30 to TRBJ1-1, with TRBD1 as a possible D gene (5 bases). CDR3 length: 14 amino acids. CDR1 and CDR2 from the germline V gene are GTSNPN and SVGIG (reference sequence). Deletions cut 1 base from V and 0 bases from J, with 9 bases between.

In DNA, the CDR3 is TGCGCCAGCAGCCCTGACAGGGGGCGCATCGCCGGGGAGCTGTTTTTT. This encodes CASSPDRGRIAGELFF. The rearrangement joins TRBV5-1 to TRBJ2-2; 10 nucleotides align to TRBD1. Trimming cost V 4 bases and J 6 bases; bases outside gene matches: 9. Germline CDR1 SGHRS, CDR2 YFSETQ. The CDR3 length is 16 residues.

This sequence joins TRBV2 and TRBJ1-5; a weak D match, TRBD1 (5 bases). Between the trimmed V and J ends, which lost 3 bases and 1 base, there was a span of 13 bases. The CDR3 sequence is 16 residues long. Germline values: CDR1 SNHLY, CDR2 FYNNEI. The CDR3 loop is CASSEQGAGSNQPQHF. The CDR3, as DNA: TGTGCCAGCAGTGAGCAGGGCGCGGGGAGCAATCAGCCCCAGCATTTT. The variable domain in full, completed from reference TRBV2 and TRBJ1-5, reads EPEVTQTPSHQVTQMGQEVILRCVPISNHLYFYWYRQILGQKVEFLVSFYNNEISEKSEIFDDQFSVERPDGSNFTLKIRSTKLEDSAMYFCASSEQGAGSNQPQHFGDGTRLSIL.

The V call is TRBV30, the J call TRBJ2-1; 12 bases agree with TRBD2. The germline CDR1 and CDR2 sequences are GTSNPN and SVGIG (reference sequence). This CDR3 region has 13 residues. The ends lost 0 bases at V and 9 bases at J; junction bases unmatched: 0. The CDR3 nucleotides read TGTGCCTGGAGTGTGACTAGCGGGGGTGAGCAGTTCTTC. Translated, it gives CAWSVTSGGEQFF.

V and J are TRBV2 and TRBJ2-5; weak D call: TRBD2 (5 bases). The CDR3 totals 16 residues. CDR1 is SNHLY and CDR2 is FYNNEI in the germline V gene. The V gene lost 0 bases and the J gene lost 2 bases, with 13 bases spanning the gap. As DNA, the CDR3 is TGTGCCAGCAGTGAAGCCTATGGAAGAGGGCAAGAGACCCAGTACTTC. Its protein is CASSEAYGRGQETQYF.

The chain couples TRBV13 to TRBJ2-3, with D tentatively TRBD2 (7 bases). The V gene lost 5 bases and the J gene lost 5 bases, with 20 bases spanning the gap. Germline V gene data show CDR1 as PRHDT and CDR2 as FYEKMQ (reference sequence). The CDR3 consists of 16 residues. CDR3 loop: CASSRGGGGARDTQYF. In DNA, the CDR3 is TGTGCCAGCAGCAGAGGAGGAGGGGGGGCGAGAGATACGCAGTATTTT.

With respect to this clone: Other DNA variants within this sample encode the same CDR3. The chain is built from TRBV28 and TRBJ2-3; the match to TRBD2 covers 7 bases. From germline, CDR1 is MDHEN and CDR2 SYDVKM. The V and J ends lost 7 bases and 0 bases, in that order; junction bases with no gene match: 10. The CDR3 totals 16 residues. Here the CDR3 reads CASTPPSGTSTDTQYF. The CDR3 nucleotides read TGTGCCAGCACCCCCCCGAGCGGGACTAGCACAGATACGCAGTATTTT.

In this sample, this clone turned up a few times. The V call is TRBV18, the J call TRBJ1-4; D uncertain. Germline-derived CDR1 and CDR2 are KGHSH and LQKENI. CDR3 length equals 14 residues. V lost 2 bases, J lost 5 bases, and 9 bases lay in between. The CDR3 here is CASSPARLNEKLFF. For the CDR3, the DNA is TGTGCCAGCTCACCAGCACGGCTGAATGAAAAACTGTTTTTT.

The chain links TRBV5-4 to TRBJ2-7; D gene uncertain. Looked up from germline, CDR1 is SGHNT and CDR2 is YYREEE (reference sequence). Trimming shortened V by 2 bases and J by 4 bases, and 7 bases separated the two germline ends. CDR3 length: 12 amino acids. For the CDR3, the DNA is TGTGCCAGCAGCTTTTCGGGTTACGAGCAGTACTTC. The encoded protein is CASSFSGYEQYF.

The chain employs TRBV20-1 and TRBJ2-5; D unclear. The ends were cut back, 6 bases at V and 2 bases at J, with 4 bases in the middle. The CDR3 extends over 10 amino acids. Per germline, CDR1 DFQATT and CDR2 SNEGSKA (reference sequence). This CDR3 reads CSAQQETQYF. CDR3 nucleotides: TGCAGTGCCCAACAAGAGACCCAGTACTTC.

The chain links TRBV7-9 to TRBJ2-7; D is unclear. CDR1 and CDR2 from the germline V gene are SEHNR and FQNEAQ (reference sequence). The CDR3 covers 12 residues. The V end lost 3 bases, the J end lost 3 bases, and 6 bases lay between the germline ends. The CDR3 DNA is TGTGCCAGCAGCTTGTCCGGCTACGAGCAGTACTTC. Translating it yields CASSLSGYEQYF.

Concerning this clone: At one end the junction does not follow the germline gene, possibly because of a read error. The CDR3 coding sequence is TGTGCCAACAGCCCAGGAGCGGGAAGCAATGAGCAGTTCTTC. This encodes CANSPGAGSNEQFF. J is TRBJ2-1 and V is TRBV9; 7 bases fit TRBD2. The CDR3 spans 14 residues. Germline-derived CDR1 and CDR2 are SGDLS and YYNGEE.

J is TRBJ2-7 and V is TRBV5-1, with D maybe TRBD1 (5 bases). Trimming took off 2 bases at V and 6 bases at J, with 12 bases between the two ends. The germline gives CDR1 SGHRS, CDR2 YFSETQ. The CDR3 totals 13 residues. In DNA form, the CDR3 reads TGCGCCAGCAGCTTTCTAGGGGTCGGCGAGCAGTACTTC. Translation: CASSFLGVGEQYF.

J is TRBJ2-6 and V is TRBV19; 7 bases are a match to TRBD1. The CDR3 is 15 residues long. After removal of 5 bases from V and 2 bases from J, the junction contained 3 bases not matched to a gene. Germline V gene sequence: CDR1 LNHDA, CDR2 SQIVND (reference sequence). This CDR3 is CASSQRGPGANVLTF. Written as DNA, the CDR3 is TGTGCCAGTAGTCAGAGGGGGCCTGGGGCCAACGTCCTGACTTTC.

The chain has TRBV18 and TRBJ2-2; D is possibly TRBD2 (6 bases). The CDR3 is made up of 16 amino acids. The germline gives CDR1 KGHSH, CDR2 LQKENI. The ends were cut back, 2 bases at V and 2 bases at J, with 12 bases in the middle. CDR3 residues: CASSPSLAQNTGELFF. The CDR3 region has the DNA TGTGCCAGCTCACCAAGTCTAGCGCAAAACACCGGGGAGCTGTTTTTT.

V gene TRBV11-1 combines with J gene TRBJ2-2; D is possibly TRBD2 (6 bases). From germline, CDR1 is SGHAT and CDR2 FQDESV (reference sequence). The ends were cut back, 1 base at V and 9 bases at J, with 9 bases in the middle. The length of the CDR3 is 13 residues. The CDR3 bases are TGTGCCAGCAGCTTAGTCCGGGGGAGGGAGCTGTTTTTT. Its translation: CASSLVRGRELFF. Full variable domain (missing parts from reference TRBV11-1 and TRBJ2-2): EAEVAQSPRYKITEKSQAVAFWCDPISGHATLYWYRQILGQGPELLVQFQDESVVDDSQLPKDRFSAERLKGVDSTLKIQPAELGDSAMYLCASSLVRGRELFFGEGSRLTVL.

The gene calls are TRBV18 and TRBJ1-1; D remains unclear. CDR3 size: 16 residues. The V end was cut by 6 bases, the J end by 0 bases, with 17 bases between. Looked up from germline, CDR1 is KGHSH and CDR2 is LQKENI. Here the CDR3 reads CASSPMAGELNTEAFF. CDR3 nucleotide sequence: TGTGCCAGCTCGCCCATGGCAGGAGAGTTGAACACTGAAGCTTTCTTT.

This chain uses TRBV6-1 with TRBJ1-1, with 7 bases matching TRBD1. V was clipped by 2 bases and J by 1 base; unmatched bases: 1. There are 14 residues in the CDR3. Germline V gives CDR1 MNHNS, CDR2 SASEGT. CDR3 loop: CASSENRGNTEAFF. CDR3 nucleotides: TGTGCCAGCAGTGAAAACAGGGGGAACACTGAAGCTTTCTTT.

The chain carries TRBV2 and TRBJ2-1; no clear D gene. Germline loops: CDR1 SNHLY, CDR2 FYNNEI. V was cut by 0 bases and J by 8 bases, with 11 bases left in between. The length of the CDR3 is 14 residues. CDR3 nucleotide sequence: TGTGCCAGCAGTGAAGCGCCTTCTGGCGATGAGCAGTTCTTC. Translation: CASSEAPSGDEQFF.

In this sample, this clone turned up once. This sequence joins TRBV7-9 and TRBJ1-3, with D maybe TRBD1 (5 bases). Trimming stripped 1 base from V and 2 bases from J, with 9 bases between. CDR1 is SEHNR and CDR2 is FQNEAQ in the germline V gene (reference sequence). The CDR3 is 15 residues long. The CDR3 region is CASSLVRATGNTIYF. CDR3 nucleotides: TGTGCCAGCAGCTTAGTCAGGGCAACTGGAAACACCATATATTTT. The complete variable domain, with remaining parts taken from reference TRBV7-9 and TRBJ1-3, reads DTGVSQNPRHKITKRGQNVTFRCDPISEHNRLYWYRQTLGQGPEFLTYFQNEAQLEKSRLLSDRFSAERPKGSFSTLEIQRTEQGDSAMYLCASSLVRATGNTIYFGEGSWLTVV.

The chain has TRBV28 and TRBJ1-2, with TRBD1 identical over 7 bases. V lost 2 bases and J lost 5; bases outside the gene matches: 5. The V gene's germline CDR1 is MDHEN and CDR2 SYDVKM. This CDR3 is 14 amino acids long. The CDR3 sequence: CASSLVGTDYGYTF. The CDR3 DNA follows: TGTGCCAGCAGTTTAGTCGGGACAGATTATGGCTACACCTTC.

CDR3 coding DNA: TGCGCCAGCAGCTTGACAGGGGACGACACTGAAGCTTTCTTT. Translating it yields CASSLTGDDTEAFF. This chain links TRBV5-1 with TRBJ1-1; 7 nucleotides agree with TRBD1. V was pared by 1 base and J by 3 bases, with 3 bases of the junction left unmatched. Germline V gene data show CDR1 as SGHRS and CDR2 as YFSETQ. The CDR3 runs to 14 residues.

The chain carries TRBV29-1 and TRBJ2-3; D call uncertain. The germline gives CDR1 SQVTM, CDR2 ANQGSEA. The CDR3 totals 13 residues. V was clipped by 8 bases and J by 8 bases, with 20 bases between them. CDR3 loop: CSFCQNSVCTQYF. CDR3 DNA sequence: TGCAGCTTCTGCCAGAATTCAGTCTGTACGCAGTATTTT.

This chain joins TRBV6-1 and TRBJ1-2, with D perhaps TRBD1 (6 bases). The CDR3 extends over 12 amino acids. Germline CDR1 MNHNS, CDR2 SASEGT. V was trimmed by 6 bases and J by 4 bases, leaving 9 bases between them. CDR3: CASRRTVYGYTF. CDR3 bases: TGTGCCAGCAGAAGGACAGTCTATGGCTACACCTTC.

The chain employs TRBV7-6 and TRBJ2-3; D may be TRBD1 or TRBD2 (8 bases each). The CDR3 totals 19 residues. Looked up from germline, CDR1 is SGHVS and CDR2 is FNYEAQ. The germline V and J ends were trimmed by 3 bases and 0 bases, with 22 bases remaining between them. CDR3 nucleotides: TGTGCCAGCAGCTTCACAGGGGGATTAGCGGGGTCTAGCACAGATACGCAGTATTTT. Translation: CASSFTGGLAGSSTDTQYF. Filled out from reference TRBV7-6 and TRBJ2-3, the complete variable domain reads GAGVSQSPRYKVTKRGQDVALRCDPISGHVSLYWYRQALGQGPEFLTYFNYEAQQDKSGLPNDRFSAERPEGSISTLTIQRTEQRDSAMYRCASSFTGGLAGSSTDTQYFGPGTRLTVL.

CDR3 protein: CASSPLGLVGTGELFF. In nucleotides, the CDR3 is TGTGCCAGCAGCCCCCTCGGACTAGTTGGCACCGGGGAGCTGTTTTTT. The chain has TRBV7-2 and TRBJ2-2; 7 bases match TRBD2. Losses at the gene ends were 5 bases for V and 4 bases for J; bases not matched to a gene: 10. Germline lookup yields CDR1 SGHTA and CDR2 FQGNSA. The CDR3 length is 16 residues.

The chain joins TRBV2 to TRBJ1-1; D gene ambiguous. The V gene's germline CDR1 is SNHLY and CDR2 FYNNEI. The V gene lost 10 bases and the J gene lost 9 bases, with 12 bases spanning the gap. This CDR3 contains 10 residues. The CDR3 bases are TGTGCCACCCTGTTGGATAAAGCTTTCTTT. It yields the protein CATLLDKAFF.

The chain couples TRBV19 to TRBJ2-1; D might be TRBD2 (7 bases). Per germline, CDR1 LNHDA and CDR2 SQIVND (reference sequence). CDR3 length: 15 residues. V was pared by 8 bases and J by 8 bases, with 22 bases between. The CDR3: CASLGGGGFPHEQFF. CDR3 nucleotides: TGTGCCAGTTTGGGGGGAGGGGGATTCCCCCATGAGCAGTTCTTC. The full variable domain, with the rest looked up from reference TRBV19 and TRBJ2-1, is DGGITQSPKYLFRKEGQNVTLSCEQNLNHDAMYWYRQDPGQGLRLIYYSQIVNDFQKGDIAEGYSVSREKKESFPLTVTSAQKNPTAFYLCASLGGGGFPHEQFFGPGTRLTVL.

The chain is built from TRBV18 and TRBJ2-1, with D possibly TRBD1 on 6 matching bases. The CDR3 has 15 amino acids. V dropped 2 bases and J dropped 6 bases, with 14 bases sitting between them. Germline-derived CDR1 and CDR2 are KGHSH and LQKENI. CDR3 DNA: TGTGCCAGCTCACCATTGGTGGGGGCAGGCAATGAGCAGTTCTTC. It codes for CASSPLVGAGNEQFF. Combining the CDR3 with reference TRBV18 and TRBJ2-1 gives the whole variable domain NAGVMQNPRHLVRRRGQEARLRCSPMKGHSHVYWYRQLPEEGLKFMVYLQKENIIDESGMPKERFSAEFPKEGPSILRIQQVVRGDSAAYFCASSPLVGAGNEQFFGPGTRLTVL.

V usage is TRBV10-3 and J usage is TRBJ2-7, with a possible D match to TRBD2 (7 bases). Trimming left V 4 bases short and J 3 bases short, with 22 bases between. This CDR3 comprises 17 residues. Germline values: CDR1 ENHRY, CDR2 SYGVKD. The DNA for the CDR3 is TGTGCCATCAGTGCGGGGGCGGCGCGGGAGATTAACTACGAGCAGTACTTC. Residues: CAISAGAAREINYEQYF.